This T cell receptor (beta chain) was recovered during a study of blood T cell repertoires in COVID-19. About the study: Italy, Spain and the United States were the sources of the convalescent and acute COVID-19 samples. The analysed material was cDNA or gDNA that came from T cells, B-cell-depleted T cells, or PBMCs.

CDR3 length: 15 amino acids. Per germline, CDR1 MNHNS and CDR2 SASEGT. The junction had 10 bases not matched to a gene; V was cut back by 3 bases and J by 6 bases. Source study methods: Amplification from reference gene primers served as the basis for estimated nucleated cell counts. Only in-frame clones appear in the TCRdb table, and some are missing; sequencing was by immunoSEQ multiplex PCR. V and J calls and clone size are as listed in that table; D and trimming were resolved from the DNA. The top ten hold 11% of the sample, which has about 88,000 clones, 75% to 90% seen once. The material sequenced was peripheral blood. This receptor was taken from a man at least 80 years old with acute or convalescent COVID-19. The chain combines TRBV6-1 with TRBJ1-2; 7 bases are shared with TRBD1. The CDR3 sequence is CASSEGTAATHGYTF. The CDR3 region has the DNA TGTGCCAGCAGTGAGGGGACAGCGGCTACCCATGGCTACACCTTC.